Following are 27 T cell receptor beta chains from one sample sequenced in a study of cytomegalovirus exposure and HLA in healthy donors. Assay: immunoSEQ multiplex PCR; the TCRdb copy retains only in-frame clones and omits some. This sample has some 140,000 clones; around 83% occur once, and the top ten carry roughly 1.9%. Sequencing was performed on PBMCs. The receptors shown here come from a human donor in good health.

The chain couples TRBV11-2 to TRBJ2-7, with 9 bases identical to TRBD1. V was pared by 5 bases and J by 3 bases, with 14 bases of the junction left unmatched. This CDR3 spans 17 amino acids. Germline loops: CDR1 SGHAT, CDR2 FQNNGV. The CDR3 DNA reads as TGTGCCAGCAGCCCCATTAGCCGTCCGACAGGGGGCTACGAGCAGTACTTC. Translating gives CASSPISRPTGGYEQYF.

The chain employs TRBV5-5 and TRBJ2-7; a possible D gene is TRBD2 (5 bases). This CDR3 region has 15 residues. Trimming took 2 bases from V and 3 from J, leaving 15 bases between them. From germline, CDR1 is SGHKS and CDR2 YYEKEE (reference sequence). The DNA of the CDR3 is TGTGCCAGCAGCTTAGGGATAGCGCAAGGCTACGAGCAGTACTTC. It translates to CASSLGIAQGYEQYF.

The V gene is TRBV19, the J gene TRBJ1-5; 8 nucleotides align to TRBD1. The CDR3 is 15 residues long. V was clipped by 0 bases and J by 2 bases; unmatched bases: 0. Germline CDR1 reads LNHDA; CDR2 reads SQIVND (reference sequence). CDR3 sequence: CASSIEGQGNQPQHF. DNA for the CDR3: TGTGCCAGTAGTATAGAGGGACAGGGCAATCAGCCCCAGCATTTT.

The rearrangement joins TRBV11-3 to TRBJ2-1, with D perhaps TRBD2 (6 bases). Per germline, CDR1 SGHNT and CDR2 YENEEA. The CDR3 is made up of 13 amino acids. V was clipped by 1 base and J by 10 bases, with 11 bases between them. CDR3 sequence: CASSLVQEGEQFF. The DNA for the CDR3 is TGTGCCAGCAGCTTAGTCCAGGAGGGGGAGCAGTTCTTC.

The chain carries TRBV6-1 and TRBJ2-1, with D possibly matching TRBD1 (5 bases). CDR1 is MNHNS and CDR2 is SASEGT in the germline V gene. The CDR3 runs to 15 residues. With 6 bases removed from V and 8 bases from J, the gap between germline ends came to 20 bases. This chain's CDR3 is CASRDTYGRVYEQFF. The CDR3 DNA is TGTGCCAGCAGAGACACTTACGGCAGGGTATATGAGCAGTTCTTC.

J is TRBJ2-3 and V is TRBV7-2; D perhaps matches TRBD1 (6 bases). CDR3 length: 13 amino acids. V was clipped by 6 bases and J by 6 bases, with 13 bases between them. Germline CDR1 SGHTA, CDR2 FQGNSA. The DNA of the CDR3 is TGTGCCAGCAGGCCCGGGACAACTGATACGCAGTATTTT. This codes for CASRPGTTDTQYF.

This chain links TRBV27 with TRBJ2-7, with 8 bases identical to TRBD1. The germline CDR1 and CDR2 sequences are MNHEY and SMNVEV (reference sequence). V was pared by 6 bases and J by 5 bases, with 9 bases of the junction left unmatched. The CDR3 is made up of 14 amino acids. Here the CDR3 reads CASSFLPGGDEQYF. In DNA form, the CDR3 reads TGTGCCAGCAGCTTTCTTCCAGGGGGCGACGAGCAGTACTTC.

J is TRBJ1-5 and V is TRBV28; D not certain. V was shortened by 5 bases and J by 1 base, with 12 bases between the two germline ends. The CDR3 contains 15 residues. Looked up from germline, CDR1 is MDHEN and CDR2 is SYDVKM. CDR3 nucleotide sequence: TGTGCCAGCAGTCCCGGCGGGCCCAGCAATCAGCCCCAGCATTTT. This translates into CASSPGGPSNQPQHF.

The chain carries TRBV7-8 and TRBJ1-5, with D uncertain. Trimming removed 3 bases from V and 6 bases from J, with 9 bases in between. The CDR3 consists of 13 residues. Looked up from germline, CDR1 is SGHVS and CDR2 is FQNEAQ. The CDR3 bases are TGTGCCAGCAGCTTCTCGGGAGGTCAGCCCCAGCATTTT. Translated: CASSFSGGQPQHF. The full variable domain, completed using reference TRBV7-8 and TRBJ1-5, is GAGVSQSPRYKVAKRGQDVALRCDPISGHVSLFWYQQALGQGPEFLTYFQNEAQLDKSGLPSDRFFAERPEGSVSTLKIQRTQQEDSAVYLCASSFSGGQPQHFGDGTRLSIL.

This clone came up a few times. The CDR3 nucleotides read TGTGCCAGCAGTGACAAAGGGACAGGGGGTTCACCCCTCCACTTT. Its protein is CASSDKGTGGSPLHF. The chain couples TRBV2 to TRBJ1-6, with 11 bases matching TRBD1. Germline V gene data show CDR1 as SNHLY and CDR2 as FYNNEI. V dropped 3 bases and J dropped 9; count of bases not matched to a gene: 4. The CDR3 consists of 15 residues.

This clone was seen just once. This chain connects TRBV30 to TRBJ2-2; maybe TRBD1 (6 bases). V gave up 3 bases and J gave up 8 bases, with 19 bases separating them. The CDR3 runs to 15 residues. In germline, CDR1 is GTSNPN, CDR2 SVGIG (reference sequence). The CDR3 loop reads CAWSAPYRARGELFF. In DNA, the CDR3 is TGTGCCTGGAGCGCCCCCTACAGGGCTAGAGGGGAGCTGTTTTTT.

The rearrangement links TRBV18 to TRBJ1-5; the match to TRBD1 covers 9 bases. CDR3 length: 17 amino acids. Germline CDR1 KGHSH, CDR2 LQKENI. V was clipped by 4 bases and J by 1 base; unmatched bases: 8. CDR3 nucleotides: TGTGCCAGCTCACGTGTGGGACAGGGACCGAGCAATCAGCCCCAGCATTTT. As protein: CASSRVGQGPSNQPQHF.

The V gene is TRBV7-2, the J gene TRBJ2-7; D uncertain. CDR3 length equals 11 residues. Germline CDR1 is SGHTA and CDR2 is FQGNSA. Trimming took off 5 bases at V and 7 bases at J, with 9 bases between the two ends. Here the CDR3 reads CASSNSREQYF. The CDR3 nucleotides read TGTGCCAGCAGCAATAGCCGAGAGCAGTACTTC.

The V call is TRBV7-2, the J call TRBJ2-1, with a possible D match to TRBD1 (6 bases). V lost 4 bases and J lost 8, with 18 bases in between. This CDR3 has 15 amino acids. Germline V CDR1 and CDR2: SGHTA, FQGNSA. CDR3 region: CASSYRWGQGYEQFF. The CDR3 DNA is TGTGCCAGCAGCTACCGCTGGGGGCAGGGTTATGAGCAGTTCTTC.

The chain couples TRBV7-2 to TRBJ1-2; 11 nucleotides agree with TRBD1. Germline CDR1 and CDR2: SGHTA and FQGNSA. The CDR3 consists of 16 residues. Trimming cost V 5 bases and J 6 bases; bases outside gene matches: 11. The CDR3 here is CASSPHRAGQGDGYTF. The CDR3 coding sequence is TGTGCCAGCAGCCCCCATAGGGCGGGACAGGGGGATGGCTACACCTTC.

This clone was seen a few times. The chain combines TRBV6-1 with TRBJ2-7; 8 bases align to TRBD2. The CDR3 is 14 amino acids. Germline V gene lookup returns CDR1 MNHNS and CDR2 SASEGT. V lost 4 bases to trimming and J lost 2 bases; unmatched junction nucleotides: 4. In nucleotides, the CDR3 is TGTGCCAGCAGTGCCGCGGGGGGCCCCTACGAGCAGTACTTC. This gives the protein CASSAAGGPYEQYF.

This clone was seen only once. The chain employs TRBV18 and TRBJ1-4; 8 bases are a match to TRBD1. CDR3 size: 16 residues. The germline gives CDR1 KGHSH, CDR2 LQKENI. J gave up 0 bases and V 6 bases, and 6 bases lay outside the gene matches. CDR3 amino acids: CASSRNRGSTNEKLFF. As DNA, the CDR3 is TGTGCCAGCTCCCGTAACAGGGGGTCAACTAATGAAAAACTGTTTTTT. Full variable domain (outside the CDR3, taken from reference TRBV18 and TRBJ1-4): NAGVMQNPRHLVRRRGQEARLRCSPMKGHSHVYWYRQLPEEGLKFMVYLQKENIIDESGMPKERFSAEFPKEGPSILRIQQVVRGDSAAYFCASSRNRGSTNEKLFFGSGTQLSVL.

The chain links TRBV28 to TRBJ1-5; D not resolved. This CDR3 is 14 amino acids long. The germline V and J ends were trimmed by 3 bases and 4 bases, with 10 bases remaining between them. CDR1 is MDHEN, CDR2 SYDVKM, per germline. CDR3 nucleotide sequence: TGTGCCAGCAGTTTGTCGTCCCTAAATCAGCCCCAGCATTTT. Encoded protein: CASSLSSLNQPQHF.

This clone is categorized as medium-sized. The V gene is TRBV7-9, the J gene TRBJ2-7, with a possible D match to TRBD2 (6 bases). V dropped 5 bases and J dropped 0 bases, with 17 bases sitting between them. This CDR3 region has 16 residues. Germline V gives CDR1 SEHNR, CDR2 FQNEAQ (reference sequence). The CDR3 DNA follows: TGTGCCAGCAGCCCGATTAGCGGTGGGGGCTCCTACGAGCAGTACTTC. Its protein product is CASSPISGGGSYEQYF. Full variable domain (outside the CDR3, taken from reference TRBV7-9 and TRBJ2-7): DTGVSQNPRHKITKRGQNVTFRCDPISEHNRLYWYRQTLGQGPEFLTYFQNEAQLEKSRLLSDRFSAERPKGSFSTLEIQRTEQGDSAMYLCASSPISGGGSYEQYFGPGTRLTVT.

The J gene is TRBJ1-2, the V gene TRBV19, with D possibly TRBD1 on 5 matching bases. This CDR3 comprises 15 residues. CDR1 LNHDA and CDR2 SQIVND come from the germline V gene (reference sequence). Trimming shortened V by 3 bases and J by 5 bases, and 16 bases separated the two germline ends. The CDR3 protein is CASSIVTIRGYGYTF. The CDR3 DNA sequence: TGTGCCAGTAGTATCGTAACAATAAGGGGATATGGCTACACCTTC.

This clone was detected a few times. The chain recombines TRBV7-3 with TRBJ2-7; the match to TRBD2 covers 8 bases. The length of the CDR3 is 13 residues. V shed 4 bases and J 6 bases; nucleotides not matched to a gene: 5. CDR1 and CDR2 (germline): SGHTA, FQGTGA. The CDR3, as DNA: TGTGCCAGCAGCTCCATAGCGGGAAGCGAGCAGTACTTC. It is translated as CASSSIAGSEQYF.

This chain uses TRBV27 with TRBJ1-5; D ambiguous. The germline V gene encodes CDR1 MNHEY and CDR2 SMNVEV (reference sequence). Between the trimmed V and J ends, which lost 2 bases and 5 bases, there was a span of 10 bases. The CDR3 length is 14 residues. The CDR3 bases are TGTGCCAGCAGTTTAAGTCGGGGTCATCAGCCCCAGCATTTT. Encoded protein: CASSLSRGHQPQHF.

This rearrangement joins TRBV5-1 to TRBJ1-4, with 11 bases aligning to TRBD1. The CDR3 extends over 15 amino acids. The germline CDR1 and CDR2 sequences are SGHRS and YFSETQ. The trim removed 0 bases at V and 8 bases at J, leaving 3 bases unmatched. DNA for the CDR3: TGCGCCAGCAGCTTGGAGGGACAGGGGGACGAAAAACTGTTTTTT. It is translated as CASSLEGQGDEKLFF.

The chain uses TRBV2 and TRBJ1-2, with D possibly matching TRBD1 (6 bases). V was trimmed by 6 bases and J by 8 bases, leaving 16 bases between them. CDR3 length equals 13 residues. CDR1 is SNHLY and CDR2 is FYNNEI in the germline V gene. The CDR3: CASRDLGAAGYTF. CDR3 DNA: TGTGCCAGCAGGGATCTGGGGGCGGCCGGCTACACCTTC. Using reference TRBV2 and TRBJ1-2 for the parts outside the CDR3, the full variable domain is EPEVTQTPSHQVTQMGQEVILRCVPISNHLYFYWYRQILGQKVEFLVSFYNNEISEKSEIFDDQFSVERPDGSNFTLKIRSTKLEDSAMYFCASRDLGAAGYTFGSGTRLTVV.

The CDR3 loop is CASSVAAGSSYNEQFF. The DNA of the CDR3 is TGTGCCAGCAGCGTAGCAGCGGGAAGCTCCTACAATGAGCAGTTCTTC. This sequence joins TRBV9 and TRBJ2-1; TRBD2 agrees at 7 bases. J was trimmed by 0 bases and V by 0 bases; bases with no gene match: 3. The CDR3 runs to 16 residues. CDR1 and CDR2 from the germline V gene are SGDLS and YYNGEE.

This chain joins TRBV5-1 and TRBJ2-3; D gene ambiguous. This CDR3 is built from 13 residues. Per germline, CDR1 SGHRS and CDR2 YFSETQ. Trimming shortened V by 0 bases and J by 6 bases, and 8 bases separated the two germline ends. CDR3 nucleotides: TGCGCCAGCAGCTTGGAGTTCGGGGATACGCAGTATTTT. Translated: CASSLEFGDTQYF. Full variable domain (missing parts from reference TRBV5-1 and TRBJ2-3): KAGVTQTPRYLIKTRGQQVTLSCSPISGHRSVSWYQQTPGQGLQFLFEYFSETQRNKGNFPGRFSGRQFSNSRSEMNVSTLELGDSALYLCASSLEFGDTQYFGPGTRLTVL.

The chain uses TRBV6-6 and TRBJ1-3; D not certain. The CDR3 length is 15 residues. The V end lost 4 bases, the J end lost 1 base, and 11 bases lay between the germline ends. Looked up from germline, CDR1 is MNHNY and CDR2 is SVGAGI (reference sequence). Written as DNA, the CDR3 is TGTGCCAGCAGTTCACTTTCAATTTCTGGAAACACCATATATTTT. Translated: CASSSLSISGNTIYF.